This T cell receptor (beta chain) was profiled in a study of spatial heterogeneity in lung cancer. Across the whole study: Each time, sequencing found more beta-chain sequences than alpha-chain sequences.

TCRdb ran MiXCR on the 5' RACE reads and lists one entry per CDR3 protein. The sample consists of about 35,000 distinct CDR3 sequences, roughly 3% of them appearing once. This clonotype was detected ten times or more. Time point given: sample taken at primary tumor resection. The CDR3 is 15 residues long. V was clipped by 5 bases and J by 0 bases, with 12 bases between them. Germline CDR1 SGHDT, CDR2 YYEEEE. This specimen was normal lung tissue next to the tumor, taken at surgery. This TCR was sampled from a male donor with early-stage non-small cell lung cancer. The genes are TRBV5-6 and TRBJ1-5; D is possibly TRBD1 (6 bases). DNA of the CDR3: TGTGCCAGCAGGCGAGGACAGAATAGCAATCAGCCCCAGCATTTT. This sequence encodes CASRRGQNSNQPQHF.